This paragraph reports one TCR beta chain. Ten or more counts support this clonotype. Its specific antigen is unknown. The sample holds no much larger clone one base away, and base qualities are not on file. These data are taken from a study of T cell repertoires in cytomegalovirus infection (dated by TCRdb to the late 2010s). In terms of the full investigation: Because public TCR beta signatures pointed to carriage of CMV infection together with the matching HLA type, the HLA type of each donor mattered for the analysis. What the work shows at the level of the full study, not this receptor alone: In the ex vivo response, HLA-C-restricted CMV-specific TCR beta clonotypes were dominant, and in two of eight donors the single most frequent clonotype came from this HLA-C-restricted group. In both this cohort and an independent roughly 350-donor cohort, the cumulative frequency of public TCR beta family members distinguished carriers of CMV infection plus the relevant HLA type.

The junction shows trimming of 5 bases on V and 9 bases on J, and the gene matches do not reach 6 bases of it. The CDR3, from cysteine to phenylalanine, totals 15 residues. The CDR3 DNA has 45 bases and is translated from base 1. Looking up the germline V gene yields CDR1 SGHVS and CDR2 FQNEAQ. Instrument used: Illumina HiSeq 1500. TCRdb reanalyzed the raw reads on its own, using fastp at Q25 for trimming and MiXCR for clone calling, and kept in-frame beta chains. Each CDR3 protein appears once, grouped with its most common genes and DNA. This sample has just under 300,000 distinct CDR3 sequences in its table, and around 9.6% of those were observed once. Of the sample, 2% to 3% is held by the ten largest clones.

The sequence derives from a human donor in good health (CMV status not recorded). Some clones in this sample may be carry-over from other donors' samples. The rearranged segments are TRBV7-8 and TRBJ2-1; 14 nucleotides in the junction match TRBD2. The source material was PBMCs. The bases are TGTGCCAGCAGCCCGACTAGCGGGGGGGCAACTGAGCAGTTCTTC. Its translation is CASSPTSGGATEQFF.